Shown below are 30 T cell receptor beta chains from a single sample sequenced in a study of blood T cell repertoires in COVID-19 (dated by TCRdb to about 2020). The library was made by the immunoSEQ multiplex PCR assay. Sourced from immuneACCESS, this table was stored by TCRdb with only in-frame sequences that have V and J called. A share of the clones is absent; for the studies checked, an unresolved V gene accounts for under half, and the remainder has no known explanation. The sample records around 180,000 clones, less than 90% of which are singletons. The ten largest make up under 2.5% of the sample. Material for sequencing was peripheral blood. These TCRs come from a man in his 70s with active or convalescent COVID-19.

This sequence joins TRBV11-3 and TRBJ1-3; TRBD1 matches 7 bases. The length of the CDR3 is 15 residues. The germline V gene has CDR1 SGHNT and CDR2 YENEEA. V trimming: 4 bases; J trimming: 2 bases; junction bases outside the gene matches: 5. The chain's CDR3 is CASSSTTGTGNTIYF. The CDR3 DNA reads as TGTGCCAGCAGCTCAACGACAGGGACTGGAAACACCATATATTTT.

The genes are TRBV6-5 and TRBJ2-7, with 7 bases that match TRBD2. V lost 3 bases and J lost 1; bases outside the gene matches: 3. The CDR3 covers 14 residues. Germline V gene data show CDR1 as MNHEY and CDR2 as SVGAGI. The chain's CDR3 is CASSYGRGSYEQYF. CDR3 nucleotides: TGTGCCAGCAGTTATGGGAGGGGTTCCTACGAGCAGTACTTC.

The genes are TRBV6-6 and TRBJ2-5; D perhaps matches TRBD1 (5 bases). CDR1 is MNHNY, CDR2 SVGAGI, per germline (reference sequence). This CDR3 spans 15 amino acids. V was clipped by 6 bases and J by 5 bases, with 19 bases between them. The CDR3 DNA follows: TGTGCCAGCAGGGTAGGGGTAGGCGCTCAGGAGACCCAGTACTTC. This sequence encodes CASRVGVGAQETQYF.

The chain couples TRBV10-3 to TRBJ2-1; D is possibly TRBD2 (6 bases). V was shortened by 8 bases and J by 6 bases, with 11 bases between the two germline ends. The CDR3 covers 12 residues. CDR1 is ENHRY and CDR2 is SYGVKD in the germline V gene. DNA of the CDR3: TGTGCCATCGGCGGGGCCTCCAATGAGCAGTTCTTC. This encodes CAIGGASNEQFF.

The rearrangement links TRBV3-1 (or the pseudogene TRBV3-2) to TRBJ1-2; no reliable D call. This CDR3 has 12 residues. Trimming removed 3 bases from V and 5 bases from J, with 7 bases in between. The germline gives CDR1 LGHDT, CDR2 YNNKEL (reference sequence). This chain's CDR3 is CASSHRGYGYTF. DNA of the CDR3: TGTGCCAGCAGCCATCGCGGTTATGGCTACACCTTC.

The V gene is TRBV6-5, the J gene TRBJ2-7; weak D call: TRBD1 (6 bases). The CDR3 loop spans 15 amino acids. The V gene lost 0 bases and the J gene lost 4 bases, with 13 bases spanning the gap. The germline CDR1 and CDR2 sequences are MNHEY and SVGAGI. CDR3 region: CASSYSTGPGYEQYF. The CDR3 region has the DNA TGTGCCAGCAGTTACTCGACAGGTCCCGGGTACGAGCAGTACTTC.

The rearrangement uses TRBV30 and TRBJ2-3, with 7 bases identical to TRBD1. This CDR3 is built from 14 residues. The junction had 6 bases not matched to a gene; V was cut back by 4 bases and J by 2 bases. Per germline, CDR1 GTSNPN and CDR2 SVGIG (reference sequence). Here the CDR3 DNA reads TGTGCCTGGATTCGGGACAGAGACACAGATACGCAGTATTTT. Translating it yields CAWIRDRDTDTQYF. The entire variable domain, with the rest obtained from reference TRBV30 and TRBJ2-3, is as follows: SQTIHQWPATLVQPVGSPLSLECTVEGTSNPNLYWYRQAAGRGLQLLFYSVGIGQISSEVPQNLSASRPQDRQFILSSKKLLLSDSGFYLCAWIRDRDTDTQYFGPGTRLTVL.

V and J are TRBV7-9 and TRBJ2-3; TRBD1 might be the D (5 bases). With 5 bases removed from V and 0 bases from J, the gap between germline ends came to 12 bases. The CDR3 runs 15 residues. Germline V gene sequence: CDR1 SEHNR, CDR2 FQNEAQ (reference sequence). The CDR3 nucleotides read TGTGCCAGCAGCCAACAGGTTCCTAGCACAGATACGCAGTATTTT. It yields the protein CASSQQVPSTDTQYF.

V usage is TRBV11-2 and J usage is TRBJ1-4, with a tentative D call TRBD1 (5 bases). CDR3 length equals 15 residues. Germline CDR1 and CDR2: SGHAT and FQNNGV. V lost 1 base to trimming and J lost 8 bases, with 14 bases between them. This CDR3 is CASSLARGIVEKLFF. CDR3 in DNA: TGTGCCAGCAGCTTAGCGCGGGGCATCGTGGAAAAACTGTTTTTT.

The CDR3 nucleotides are TGCGCCAGCAGCTCAAATACAGGGTACACCGGGGAGCTGTTTTTT. This sequence encodes CASSSNTGYTGELFF. The V and J genes are TRBV5-1 and TRBJ2-2; TRBD1 is a possible D gene (6 bases). The CDR3 is 15 residues long. Germline V gives CDR1 SGHRS, CDR2 YFSETQ. The V gene lost 3 bases and the J gene lost 3 bases, with 12 bases spanning the gap.

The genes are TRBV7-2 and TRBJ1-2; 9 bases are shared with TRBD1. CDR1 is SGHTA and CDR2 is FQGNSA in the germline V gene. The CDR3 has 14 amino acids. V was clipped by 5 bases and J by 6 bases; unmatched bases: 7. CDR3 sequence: CASSNGQGLDGYTF. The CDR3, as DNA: TGTGCCAGCAGCAACGGACAGGGGCTAGATGGCTACACCTTC.

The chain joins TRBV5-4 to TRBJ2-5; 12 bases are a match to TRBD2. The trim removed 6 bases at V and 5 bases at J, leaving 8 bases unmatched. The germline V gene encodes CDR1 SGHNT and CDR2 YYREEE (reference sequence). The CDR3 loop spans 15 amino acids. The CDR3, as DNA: TGTGCCAGCAAAACTCCTAGCGGGGGGGCTGAGACCCAGTACTTC. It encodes CASKTPSGGAETQYF.

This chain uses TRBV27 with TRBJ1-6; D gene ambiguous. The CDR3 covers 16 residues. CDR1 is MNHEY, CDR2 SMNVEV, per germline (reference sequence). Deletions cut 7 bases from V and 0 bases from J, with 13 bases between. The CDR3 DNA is TGTGCCAGCATAGAGACATTTAGCTCCTATAATTCACCCCTCCACTTT. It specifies CASIETFSSYNSPLHF.

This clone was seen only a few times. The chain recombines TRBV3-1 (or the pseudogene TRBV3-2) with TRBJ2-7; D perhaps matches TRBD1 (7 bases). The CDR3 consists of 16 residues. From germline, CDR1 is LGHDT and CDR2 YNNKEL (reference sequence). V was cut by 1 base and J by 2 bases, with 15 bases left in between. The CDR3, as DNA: TGTGCCAGCAGCCAAGTCCCAGGGGGGATGCCCTACGAGCAGTACTTC. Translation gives CASSQVPGGMPYEQYF.

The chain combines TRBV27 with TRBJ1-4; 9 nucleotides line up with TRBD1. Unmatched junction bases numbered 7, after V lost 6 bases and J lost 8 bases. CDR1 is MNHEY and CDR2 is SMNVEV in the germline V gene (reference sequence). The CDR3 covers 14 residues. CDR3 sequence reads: CASRLQGAGEKLFF. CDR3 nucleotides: TGTGCCAGCAGGCTACAGGGGGCGGGCGAAAAACTGTTTTTT.

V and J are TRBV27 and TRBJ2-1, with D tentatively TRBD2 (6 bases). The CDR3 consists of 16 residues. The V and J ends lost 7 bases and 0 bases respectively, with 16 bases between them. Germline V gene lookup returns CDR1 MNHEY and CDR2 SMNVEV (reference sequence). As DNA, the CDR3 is TGTGCCAGCAAACCTCGGCCGGGAGACTCCTACAATGAGCAGTTCTTC. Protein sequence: CASKPRPGDSYNEQFF.

CDR3 region: CATSRRQGISSEAFF. CDR3 DNA sequence: TGTGCCACCAGCAGAAGACAGGGTATTAGCTCTGAAGCTTTCTTT. This chain uses TRBV15 with TRBJ1-1; 7 nucleotides line up with TRBD1. Germline CDR1 reads LNHNV; CDR2 reads YYDKDF (reference sequence). CDR3 length equals 15 residues. V trimming: 2 bases; J trimming: 6 bases; junction bases outside the gene matches: 9.

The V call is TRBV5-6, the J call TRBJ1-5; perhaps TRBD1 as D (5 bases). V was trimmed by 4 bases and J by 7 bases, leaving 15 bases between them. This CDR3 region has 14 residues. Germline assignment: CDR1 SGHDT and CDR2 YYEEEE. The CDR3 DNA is TGTGCCAGCAGCCTATGGACGGGGGGACAGCCCCAGCATTTT. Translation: CASSLWTGGQPQHF. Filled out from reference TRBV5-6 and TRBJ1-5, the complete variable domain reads DAGVTQSPTHLIKTRGQQVTLRCSPKSGHDTVSWYQQALGQGPQFIFQYYEEEERQRGNFPDRFSGHQFPNYSSELNVNALLLGDSALYLCASSLWTGGQPQHFGDGTRLSIL.

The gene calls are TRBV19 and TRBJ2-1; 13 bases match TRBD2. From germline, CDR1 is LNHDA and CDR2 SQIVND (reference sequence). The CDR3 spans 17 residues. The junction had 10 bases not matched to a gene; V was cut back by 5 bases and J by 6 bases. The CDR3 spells CASSPARTSGSPNEQFF. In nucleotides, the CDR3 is TGTGCCAGTAGTCCCGCCCGGACTAGCGGGAGCCCCAATGAGCAGTTCTTC.

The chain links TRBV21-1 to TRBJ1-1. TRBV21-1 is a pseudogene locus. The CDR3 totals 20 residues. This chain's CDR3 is CASSKAYGPTVAELNTEAFF. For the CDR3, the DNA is TGTGCCAGCAGCAAAGCGTACGGCCCCACTGTAGCAGAACTGAACACTGAAGCTTTCTTT.

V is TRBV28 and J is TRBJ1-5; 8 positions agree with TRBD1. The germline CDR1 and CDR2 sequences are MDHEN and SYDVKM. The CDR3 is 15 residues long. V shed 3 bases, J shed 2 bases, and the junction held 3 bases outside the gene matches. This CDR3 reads CASSFGTGGNQPQHF. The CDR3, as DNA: TGTGCCAGCAGTTTCGGGACAGGAGGCAATCAGCCCCAGCATTTT. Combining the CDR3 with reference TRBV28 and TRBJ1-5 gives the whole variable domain DVKVTQSSRYLVKRTGEKVFLECVQDMDHENMFWYRQDPGLGLRLIYFSYDVKMKEKGDIPEGYSVSREKKERFSLILESASTNQTSMYLCASSFGTGGNQPQHFGDGTRLSIL.

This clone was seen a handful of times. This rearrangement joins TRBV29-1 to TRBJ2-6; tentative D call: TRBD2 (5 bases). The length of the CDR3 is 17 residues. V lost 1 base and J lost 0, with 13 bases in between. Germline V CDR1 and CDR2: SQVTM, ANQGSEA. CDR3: CSVEGEYTYSGANVLTF. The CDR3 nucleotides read TGCAGCGTTGAAGGGGAGTACACCTACTCTGGGGCCAACGTCCTGACTTTC. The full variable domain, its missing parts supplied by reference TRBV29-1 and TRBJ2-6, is SAVISQKPSRDICQRGTSLTIQCQVDSQVTMMFWYRQQPGQSLTLIATANQGSEATYESGFVIDKFPISRPNLTFSTLTVSNMSPEDSSIYLCSVEGEYTYSGANVLTFGAGSRLTVL.

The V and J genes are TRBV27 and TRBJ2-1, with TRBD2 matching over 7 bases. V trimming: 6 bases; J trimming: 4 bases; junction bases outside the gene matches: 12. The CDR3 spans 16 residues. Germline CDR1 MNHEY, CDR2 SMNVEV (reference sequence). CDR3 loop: CASRLRESPTYNEQFF. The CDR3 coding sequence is TGTGCCAGCAGGCTGCGGGAGTCTCCCACTTACAATGAGCAGTTCTTC.

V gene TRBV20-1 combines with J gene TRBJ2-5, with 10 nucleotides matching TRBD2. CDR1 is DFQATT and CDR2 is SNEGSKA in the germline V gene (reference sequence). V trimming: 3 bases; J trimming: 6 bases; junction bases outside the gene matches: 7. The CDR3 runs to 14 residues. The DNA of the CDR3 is TGCAGTGCTAGTGGTAGCGGGGGGATAAAGACCCAGTACTTC. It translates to CSASGSGGIKTQYF.

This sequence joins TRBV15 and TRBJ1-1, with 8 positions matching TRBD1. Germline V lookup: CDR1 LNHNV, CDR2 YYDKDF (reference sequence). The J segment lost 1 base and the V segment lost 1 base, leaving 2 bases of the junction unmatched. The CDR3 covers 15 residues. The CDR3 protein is CATSRGGQANTEAFF. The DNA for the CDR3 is TGTGCCACCAGCAGAGGGGGACAGGCGAACACTGAAGCTTTCTTT.

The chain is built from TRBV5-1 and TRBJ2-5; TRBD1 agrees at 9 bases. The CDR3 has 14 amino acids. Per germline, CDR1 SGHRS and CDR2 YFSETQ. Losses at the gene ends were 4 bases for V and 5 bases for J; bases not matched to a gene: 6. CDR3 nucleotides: TGCGCCAGCAGCCGGGACAGGGTTTTGGAGACCCAGTACTTC. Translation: CASSRDRVLETQYF.

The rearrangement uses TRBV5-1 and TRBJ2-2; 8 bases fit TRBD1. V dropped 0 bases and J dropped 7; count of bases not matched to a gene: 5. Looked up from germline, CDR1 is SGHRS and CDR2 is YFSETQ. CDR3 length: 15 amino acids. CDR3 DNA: TGCGCCAGCAGCTTGGCCTCTGGACAGGGCGGGGAGCTGTTTTTT. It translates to CASSLASGQGGELFF.

This CDR3 is CASSVLQARSYNSPLHF. CDR3 DNA sequence: TGTGCCAGCAGTGTATTACAGGCGCGCTCCTATAATTCACCCCTCCACTTT. The chain carries TRBV6-4 and TRBJ1-6; possibly TRBD1 for D (5 bases). This CDR3 has 17 residues. CDR1 and CDR2 (germline): MRHNA, SNTAGT. The germline V and J ends were trimmed by 4 bases and 0 bases, with 13 bases remaining between them.

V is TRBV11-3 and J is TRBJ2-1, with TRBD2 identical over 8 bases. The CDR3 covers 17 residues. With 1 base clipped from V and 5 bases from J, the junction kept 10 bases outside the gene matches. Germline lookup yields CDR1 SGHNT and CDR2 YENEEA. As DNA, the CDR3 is TGTGCCAGCAGCTTAGGAGGGGGACTAGATAATAACAATGAGCAGTTCTTC. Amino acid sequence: CASSLGGGLDNNNEQFF.

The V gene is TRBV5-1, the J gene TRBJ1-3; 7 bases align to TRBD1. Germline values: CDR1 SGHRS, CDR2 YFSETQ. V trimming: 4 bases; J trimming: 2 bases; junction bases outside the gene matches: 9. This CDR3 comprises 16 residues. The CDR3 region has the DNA TGCGCCAGCAGCCTTACCACAGGGGACCCTGGAAACACCATATATTTT. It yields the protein CASSLTTGDPGNTIYF.